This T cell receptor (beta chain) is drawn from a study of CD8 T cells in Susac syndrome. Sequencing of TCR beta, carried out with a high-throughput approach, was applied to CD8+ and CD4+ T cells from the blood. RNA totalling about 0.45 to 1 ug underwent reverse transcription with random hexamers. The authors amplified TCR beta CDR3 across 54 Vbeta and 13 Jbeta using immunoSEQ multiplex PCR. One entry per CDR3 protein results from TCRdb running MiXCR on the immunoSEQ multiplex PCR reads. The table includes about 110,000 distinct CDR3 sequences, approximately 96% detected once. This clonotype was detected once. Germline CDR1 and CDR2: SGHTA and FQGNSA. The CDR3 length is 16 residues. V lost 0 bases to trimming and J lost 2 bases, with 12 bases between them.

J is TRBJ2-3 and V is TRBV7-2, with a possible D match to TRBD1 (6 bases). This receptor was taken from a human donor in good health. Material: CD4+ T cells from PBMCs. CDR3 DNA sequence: TGTGCCAGCAGCTTAGCGCCTAGGGGGAACACAGATACGCAGTATTTT. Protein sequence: CASSLAPRGNTDTQYF. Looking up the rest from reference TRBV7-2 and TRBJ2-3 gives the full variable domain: GAGVSQSPSNKVTEKGKDVELRCDPISGHTALYWYRQSLGQGLEFLIYFQGNSAPDKSGLPSDRFSAERTGGSVSTLTIQRTQQEDSAVYLCASSLAPRGNTDTQYFGPGTRLTVL.